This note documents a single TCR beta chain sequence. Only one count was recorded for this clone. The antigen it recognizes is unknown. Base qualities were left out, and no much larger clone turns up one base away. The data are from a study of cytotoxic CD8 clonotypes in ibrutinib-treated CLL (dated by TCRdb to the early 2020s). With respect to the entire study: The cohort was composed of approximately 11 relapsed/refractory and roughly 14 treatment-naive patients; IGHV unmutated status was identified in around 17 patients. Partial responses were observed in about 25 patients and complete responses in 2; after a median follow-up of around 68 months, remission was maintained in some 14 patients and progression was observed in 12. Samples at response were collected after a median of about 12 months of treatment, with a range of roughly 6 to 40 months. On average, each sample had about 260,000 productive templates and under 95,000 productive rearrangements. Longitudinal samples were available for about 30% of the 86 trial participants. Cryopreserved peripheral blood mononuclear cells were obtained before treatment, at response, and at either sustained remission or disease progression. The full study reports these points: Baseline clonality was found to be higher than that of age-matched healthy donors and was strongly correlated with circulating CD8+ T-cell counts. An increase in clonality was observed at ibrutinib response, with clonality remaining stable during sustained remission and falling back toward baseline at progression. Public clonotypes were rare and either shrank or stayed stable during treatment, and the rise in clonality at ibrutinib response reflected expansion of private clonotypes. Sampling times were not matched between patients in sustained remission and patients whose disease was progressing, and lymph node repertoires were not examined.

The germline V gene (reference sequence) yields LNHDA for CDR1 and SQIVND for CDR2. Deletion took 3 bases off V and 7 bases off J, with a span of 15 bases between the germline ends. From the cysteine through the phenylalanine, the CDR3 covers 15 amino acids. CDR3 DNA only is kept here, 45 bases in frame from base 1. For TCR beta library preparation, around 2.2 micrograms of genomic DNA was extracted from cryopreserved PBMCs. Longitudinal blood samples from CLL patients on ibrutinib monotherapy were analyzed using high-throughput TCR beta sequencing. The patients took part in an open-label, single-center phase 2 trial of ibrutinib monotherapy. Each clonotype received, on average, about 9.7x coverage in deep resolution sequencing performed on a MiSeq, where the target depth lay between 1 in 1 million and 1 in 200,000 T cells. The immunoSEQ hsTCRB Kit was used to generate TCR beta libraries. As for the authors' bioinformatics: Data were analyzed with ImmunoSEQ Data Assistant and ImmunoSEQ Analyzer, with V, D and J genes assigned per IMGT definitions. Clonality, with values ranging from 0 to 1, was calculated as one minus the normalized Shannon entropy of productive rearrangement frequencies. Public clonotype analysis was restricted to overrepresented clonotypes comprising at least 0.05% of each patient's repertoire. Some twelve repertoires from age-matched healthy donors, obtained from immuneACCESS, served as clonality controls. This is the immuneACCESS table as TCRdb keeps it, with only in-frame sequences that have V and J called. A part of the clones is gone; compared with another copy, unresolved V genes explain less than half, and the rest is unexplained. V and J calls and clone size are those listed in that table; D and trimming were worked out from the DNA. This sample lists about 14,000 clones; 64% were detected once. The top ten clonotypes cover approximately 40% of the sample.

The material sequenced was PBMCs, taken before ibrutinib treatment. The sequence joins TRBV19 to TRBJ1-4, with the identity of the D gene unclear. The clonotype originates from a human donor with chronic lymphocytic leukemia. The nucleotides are TGTGCCAGTAGTATGAGCGGGGTGAGATCTGAAAAACTGTTTTTT. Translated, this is CASSMSGVRSEKLFF. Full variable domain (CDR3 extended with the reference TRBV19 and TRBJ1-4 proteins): DGGITQSPKYLFRKEGQNVTLSCEQNLNHDAMYWYRQDPGQGLRLIYYSQIVNDFQKGDIAEGYSVSREKKESFPLTVTSAQKNPTAFYLCASSMSGVRSEKLFFGSGTQLSVL.